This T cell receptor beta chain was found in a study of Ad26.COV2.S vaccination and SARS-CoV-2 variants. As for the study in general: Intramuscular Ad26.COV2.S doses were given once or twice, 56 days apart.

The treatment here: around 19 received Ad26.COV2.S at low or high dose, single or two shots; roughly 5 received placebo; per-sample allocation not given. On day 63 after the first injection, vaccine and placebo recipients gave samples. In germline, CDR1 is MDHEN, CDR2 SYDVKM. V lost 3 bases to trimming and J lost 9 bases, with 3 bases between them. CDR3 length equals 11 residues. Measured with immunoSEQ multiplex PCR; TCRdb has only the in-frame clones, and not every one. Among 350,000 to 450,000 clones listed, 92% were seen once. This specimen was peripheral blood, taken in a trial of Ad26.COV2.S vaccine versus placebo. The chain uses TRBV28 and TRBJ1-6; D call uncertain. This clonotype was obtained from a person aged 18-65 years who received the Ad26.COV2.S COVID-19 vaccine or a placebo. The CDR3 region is CASSLSSPLHF. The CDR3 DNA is TGTGCCAGCAGTTTGAGTTCACCCCTCCACTTT.